These T cell receptor beta chains were read from a single sample in a study of blood T cell repertoires in COVID-19. Clones were read by immunoSEQ multiplex PCR, and TCRdb kept only the in-frame ones, dropping some. The sample has some 62,000 clones, around 73% seen once. Specimen: peripheral blood. Receptors originate from a man in his 60s with COVID-19, enrolled during active disease. Both conserved end residues are part of each CDR3. D genes are given only for firm matches. For some rows the clone size is stated as once, few or many, or as a class when expanded; others skip it.

J gene	V gene	clone size	D gene	CDR3 DNA	CDR3 protein
TRBJ2-3	TRBV2	many	.	TGTGCCAGCAGTGAAGTAGCAGATACGCAGTATTTT	CASSEVADTQYF
TRBJ1-2	TRBV5-6	.	.	TGTGCCAGCAGCTCGGGTCTCTATGGCTACACCTTC	CASSSGLYGYTF
TRBJ2-5	TRBV9	.	.	TGTGCCAGCAGCGTAGGACAGCAAGAGACCCAGTACTTC	CASSVGQQETQYF
TRBJ2-3	TRBV5-1	.	TRBD2	TGCGCCAGCAGCAGGGGACTAGCGGGAGAAACAGATACGCAGTATTTT	CASSRGLAGETDTQYF
TRBJ2-7	TRBV7-9	.	.	TGTGCCAGCAGCTTCTCCCGGGACACCTACGAGCAGTACTTC	CASSFSRDTYEQYF
TRBJ2-1	TRBV6-5	.	TRBD2	TGTGCCAGCAGATACGGGACTAGCATCTACAATGAGCAGTTCTTC	CASRYGTSIYNEQFF
TRBJ2-5	TRBV6-6	.	TRBD2	TGTGCCAGCAGTTACGGGGGGGATGGGCCTGGAGAGACCCAGTACTTC	CASSYGGDGPGETQYF
TRBJ2-3	TRBV12-3/TRBV12-4	.	.	TGTGCCAGCAGTCTCAGGCCAGATACGCAGTATTTT	CASSLRPDTQYF
TRBJ2-2	TRBV24-1	.	TRBD1	TGTGCCACAGGACAGGGACTTGGCACCGGGGAGCTGTTTTTT	CATGQGLGTGELFF
TRBJ2-7	TRBV11-2	.	.	TGTGCCAGCAGCTTAGGCCCCCAGGGGCGAGACGAGCAGTACTTC	CASSLGPQGRDEQYF
TRBJ2-1	TRBV5-5	once	.	TGTGCCAGCAGCTTGGATTTCGGTTCAGGGCTCAATGAGCAGTTCTTC	CASSLDFGSGLNEQFF
TRBJ2-5	TRBV7-6	.	TRBD1	TGTGCCAGCAGCTCAGCCGACAGGGGCGCCGAGACCCAGTACTTC	CASSSADRGAETQYF
TRBJ1-2	TRBV27	.	.	TGTGCCAGCAGACCGACAGGAGCTAACTATGGCTACACCTTC	CASRPTGANYGYTF
TRBJ2-2	TRBV6-2/TRBV6-3	.	.	TGTGCCAGCAGTGCTACAGGGACCCTAACCGGGGAGCTGTTTTTT	CASSATGTLTGELFF
TRBJ2-5	TRBV5-4	.	TRBD2	TGTGCCTGCTGCTTGATACTAGCGGGGGGGAACCCGTACCAAGAGACCCAGTACTTC	CACCLILAGGNPYQETQYF
TRBJ2-5	TRBV28	.	TRBD2	TGTGCCAGCATAGGGCGGGGGGGTGGAGAGACCCAGTACTTC	CASIGRGGGETQYF
TRBJ2-3	TRBV18	.	.	TGTGCCAGCTCGCCCGACAGGAGAGATACGCAGTATTTT	CASSPDRRDTQYF
TRBJ1-6	TRBV6-1	once	.	TGTGCCAGCAGTGAAACAGGGAATAATTCACCCCTCCACTTT	CASSETGNNSPLHF
TRBJ1-5	TRBV6-1	few	.	TGTGCCAGCAGTGATGCAGGGAATCAGCCCCAGCATTTT	CASSDAGNQPQHF
TRBJ2-3	TRBV15	.	TRBD2	TGTGCCACCAGCGGCTCTGGGACTAGTAATTTTGCAGATACGCAGTATTTT	CATSGSGTSNFADTQYF
TRBJ1-2	TRBV7-9	few	TRBD1	TGTGCCAGCAGCTTAGCTGGGGGACAGGCAAACTATGGCTACACCTTC	CASSLAGGQANYGYTF
TRBJ1-2	TRBV6-5	.	.	TGTGCCAGCAGCACGACTCAGGGGATTGGGGGCTACACCTTC	CASSTTQGIGGYTF
TRBJ2-1	TRBV27	once	.	TGTGCCAGCGGATCCCTGGTAGGGGGAGGGCACAATGAGCAGTTCTTC	CASGSLVGGGHNEQFF
TRBJ2-3	TRBV2	few	.	TGTGCCAGCAGTGATGGCCCCCCCCCAGATACGCAGTATTTT	CASSDGPPPDTQYF
TRBJ2-5	TRBV12-3/TRBV12-4	.	.	TGTGCCAGCATTCAGGGGCAGTTGGAGACCCAGTACTTC	CASIQGQLETQYF
TRBJ2-3	TRBV19	.	.	TGTGCCAGTAGTAACCTGCTGCGCGGAACCACAGATACGCAGTATTTT	CASSNLLRGTTDTQYF
TRBJ1-4	TRBV28	.	TRBD1	TGTGCCAGCAGTTCACAGGGGGCGTTAGGTGAAAAACTGTTTTTT	CASSSQGALGEKLFF
TRBJ2-3	TRBV24-1	few	TRBD1	TGTGCCACCGGTTCGGACAGGGGGCTGGGTACGCAGTATTTT	CATGSDRGLGTQYF
TRBJ2-5	TRBV7-2	.	.	TGTGCCAGCAGCTTAGTTGGCGGAGAGACCCAGTACTTC	CASSLVGGETQYF
TRBJ2-2	TRBV2	.	TRBD2	TGTGCCAGCAGTGAACTAGGTCTAGCGGGAAACCCCGGGGAGCTGTTTTTT	CASSELGLAGNPGELFF
TRBJ2-5	TRBV7-3	once	.	TGTGCCAGCAGCTCCTCCCTACAGGAGACCCAGTACTTC	CASSSSLQETQYF
TRBJ1-2	TRBV14	.	.	TGTGCCAGCAGCCAGGGGGCGGACTATGGCTACACCTTC	CASSQGADYGYTF
TRBJ1-5	TRBV2	.	TRBD1	TGTGCCAGCAGTGTTGGGGACAGGTTCAATCAGCCCCAGCATTTT	CASSVGDRFNQPQHF
TRBJ2-5	TRBV7-7	.	TRBD2	TGTGCCAGCAGCATTGGACTAGCGGGGCAAGAGACCCAGTACTTC	CASSIGLAGQETQYF
TRBJ2-3	TRBV24-1	.	TRBD2	TGTGCCACCAGTGTGGAAGCGGGGAGCACAGATACGCAGTATTTT	CATSVEAGSTDTQYF
TRBJ2-3	TRBV6-6	.	.	TGTGCCAGCAGTCCTCCACCCCCCGAACCCCCTAACACAGATACGCAGTATTTT	CASSPPPPEPPNTDTQYF
TRBJ2-7	TRBV9	.	TRBD2	TGTGCCAGCAGCGTAGGGGGACTAGCGGGAGCCTACGAGCAGTACTTC	CASSVGGLAGAYEQYF
TRBJ1-3	TRBV15	.	.	TGTGCCACCAGCAGAGGGGGACTTGGGGGTTCTGGAAACACCATATATTTT	CATSRGGLGGSGNTIYF
TRBJ2-3	TRBV4-2	.	.	TGTGCCAGCAGCCATACAGGGGCGGGGTACCCTGGAGATACGCAGTATTTT	CASSHTGAGYPGDTQYF
TRBJ1-3	TRBV19	once	.	TGTGCCAGTACCTTTCGGGATGGGCGAAACACCATATATTTT	CASTFRDGRNTIYF
TRBJ1-2	TRBV29-1	once	.	TGCAGCGTCGATACCAATTTGCCCGGGGGCTATGGCTACACCTTC	CSVDTNLPGGYGYTF
TRBJ2-5	TRBV2	few	TRBD2	TGTGCCAGCAGCGGGGGGGTCGAGACCCAGTACTTC	CASSGGVETQYF
TRBJ2-3	TRBV2	.	.	TGTGCCAGCAAGGGGACTAGCACAGATACGCAGTATTTT	CASKGTSTDTQYF
TRBJ1-6	TRBV5-6	few	.	TGTGCCAGCAGCCCGGACGGGAGCTATAATTCACCCCTCCACTTT	CASSPDGSYNSPLHF
TRBJ2-7	TRBV18	.	TRBD1	TGTGCCAGCTCACCGGGACAGGGAAACGAGCAGTACTTC	CASSPGQGNEQYF
TRBJ1-2	TRBV3-1/TRBV3-2	.	TRBD1	TGTGCCAGCAGCCTTATTCAGGGGGGAGGCTACACCTTC	CASSLIQGGGYTF
TRBJ2-3	TRBV7-3	.	.	TGTGCCAGCAGCTTATCGTCGGGGGATACGCAGTATTTT	CASSLSSGDTQYF
TRBJ2-7	TRBV5-6	.	.	TGTGCCAGCAGCCCCCGGACAGCCTACGAGCAGTACTTC	CASSPRTAYEQYF
TRBJ2-7	TRBV5-4	.	.	TGTGCCAGCAGCTTCGATCACAGGGTGAGTGAGAGCGAGCAGTACTTC	CASSFDHRVSESEQYF
TRBJ1-2	TRBV28	.	TRBD1	TGTGCCAGCGGTCCAGGACAGGGTTCGTCTGGCTACACCTTC	CASGPGQGSSGYTF
TRBJ1-6	TRBV7-9	.	.	TGTGCCAGCAGCTTTCAGGGAAGTCAATCACCCCTCCACTTT	CASSFQGSQSPLHF
TRBJ2-2	TRBV10-1	.	TRBD1	TGCGCCAGCAGGACAGGGCCAACCGGGGAGCTGTTTTTT	CASRTGPTGELFF
TRBJ1-4	TRBV3-1/TRBV3-2	few	TRBD1	TGTGCCGCCCAGACGGGACAGGGGGGAAAACTGTTTTTT	CAAQTGQGGKLFF
TRBJ2-1	TRBV15	.	.	TGTGCCACCAGCAGGGACACCCCCTCTGAGCAGTTCTTC	CATSRDTPSEQFF
TRBJ2-1	TRBV24-1	.	TRBD2	TGTGCCACCAGTGATCCCACCGGGGCTAGCGGGGGATACAATGAGCAGTTCTTC	CATSDPTGASGGYNEQFF